The T cell receptor (beta chain) under discussion was sequenced for a study of T cell clonality in common variable immunodeficiency. Notes on the study in general: TCRbeta clonality was increased in CVID versus healthy controls. The cause of increased CVID clonality remains unclear without subpopulation sequencing. Common variable immunodeficiency TCR beta sequences reportedly had fewer deletions and N-nucleotide insertions.

Aged about 8 to 64 years, CVID subjects averaged approximately 36 years old. Patients and controls were mostly of Caucasian heritage. This clone was seen repeatedly, ten times or more. As yet, its antigen is unknown. The CDR3 end is not reached by the read, which stops 3 residues before it; the germline J gene fills it in. The method was immunoSEQ multiplex PCR; TCRdb's version includes in-frame clones alone and lacks a portion of them. The data list fewer than 35,000 clones, none observed once; about 6.1% falls to the top ten. The CDR3 covers 13 residues. V lost 0 bases and J lost 3, with 9 bases in between. Per germline, CDR1 DFQATT and CDR2 SNEGSKA (reference sequence).

Sequencing was done on a sample of peripheral blood mononuclear cells. This sequence joins TRBV20-1 and TRBJ2-7, with D possibly TRBD1 on 5 matching bases. This TCR derives from a human donor with common variable immunodeficiency. Here the CDR3 reads CSARDDRIYEQYF. CDR3 bases read: TGCAGTGCTAGAGATGACAGAATCTACGAG.